This T cell receptor beta chain was found in a study of spatial heterogeneity in lung cancer (dated by TCRdb to about 2019). General notes on the study: Beta-chain transcripts were consistently detected in greater numbers than alpha-chain transcripts, which likely reflected higher beta-chain transcript abundance. A strong correlation was found between TCR transcript counts in tumor regions and a T cell transcriptional module score from matched bulk RNA-seq. In the raw uncorrected reads, each unique combination of TCR and UMI appeared more than ten times on average. TCR alpha and beta repertoires were quantitatively compared across multiple tumor regions, matched nontumor lung and blood in non-small cell lung cancer. Nonsynonymous mutation counts, determined by whole-exome sequencing of tumor tissue, were related to TCR repertoire features. Both alpha and beta chains were TCR-sequenced in samples taken at surgery, namely 220 tumor regions, 64 matched nontumor lung samples and 50 to 60 PBMC samples.

General conclusions and limits of the study: TCR-seq coverage of tumor T cells was estimated to be only around 7% for alpha chains and more than 11% for beta chains. Counts of ubiquitous and regional expanded TCRs were found to correlate with counts of ubiquitous and regional nonsynonymous mutations, respectively. The number of expanded intratumoral alpha and beta TCRs correlated with the tumor nonsynonymous mutation count. Additional single-cell paired TCR alpha and beta sequencing was considered necessary to confirm, at a functional level, the hypothesis that regional TCRs recognize regional mutations.

Library construction relied on 5' RACE. The run used a NextSeq 500. To allow correction of PCR and sequencing errors, the TCR library protocol tagged every TCR cDNA molecule with a unique molecular identifier. In the source study's methods: TCR identification, UMI-based error correction and CDR3 extraction were all carried out with Decombinator tools. TCRs above a frequency of 2 per 1,000, corresponding to the top 1% of the tumor frequency distribution, were defined as expanded. Expanded tumor TCRs statistically deemed absent (corrected P<0.05) from at least one tumor region were classed as regional, and all other expanded tumor TCRs were classed as ubiquitous. Renyi diversity was computed with the R vegan package after each repertoire had been subsampled 100 times to 5,000 TCRs. CDR3 similarity networks were constructed using string-kernel similarity of amino acid triplets, with links drawn between CDR3s whose pairwise similarity was above 0.82. The public sequencing data were trimmed at Q25 with fastp and processed into clonotypes with MiXCR by TCRdb, which kept only in-frame beta chains. Each CDR3 protein gets just one entry, which takes the most common genes and DNA from the rows behind it. These V and J calls derive from TCRdb rather than the authors' analysis. In this sample the table shows around 100,000 distinct CDR3 sequences, roughly 4.5% of which occur a single time. Together, the top ten hold approximately 21% of the sample.

What the time point label conveys for this sample: sample taken at primary tumor resection. Donors were under 95 patients with early-stage, untreated non-small cell lung cancer from the lung TRACERx cohort. Whole RNA extracted from tumor and nontumor lung tissue, or from cryopreserved PBMC samples, was used for TCR sequencing without cell sorting. Only patients with enough RNA available from two or more tumor regions were chosen for TCR sequencing. Before being selected, tumor and adjacent nontumor lung specimens were reviewed by a lung pathologist. CDR3 length: 14 amino acids, cysteine to phenylalanine. The read is trimmed to its CDR3 DNA, 42 bases read in frame from base 1. V lost 0 bases and J lost 8 bases, and the count of bases not matched to a germline gene is 6. CDR1 and CDR2, looked up from the germline V gene (reference sequence), are DFQATT and SNEGSKA. This clonotype was picked up many times. No antigen is known for it. There are no base qualities to consult, and no much larger clone falls within one base.

The TCR was taken from a male donor with early-stage non-small cell lung cancer. The rearranged segments are TRBV20-1 and TRBJ1-4, and 7 junction bases match TRBD1. The source material was lung tumor tissue, sampled at surgery. The nucleotide sequence reads as follows: TGCAGTGCTAGAGATCATCAGGGGGACGAAAAACTGTTTTTT. Protein translation: CSARDHQGDEKLFF.